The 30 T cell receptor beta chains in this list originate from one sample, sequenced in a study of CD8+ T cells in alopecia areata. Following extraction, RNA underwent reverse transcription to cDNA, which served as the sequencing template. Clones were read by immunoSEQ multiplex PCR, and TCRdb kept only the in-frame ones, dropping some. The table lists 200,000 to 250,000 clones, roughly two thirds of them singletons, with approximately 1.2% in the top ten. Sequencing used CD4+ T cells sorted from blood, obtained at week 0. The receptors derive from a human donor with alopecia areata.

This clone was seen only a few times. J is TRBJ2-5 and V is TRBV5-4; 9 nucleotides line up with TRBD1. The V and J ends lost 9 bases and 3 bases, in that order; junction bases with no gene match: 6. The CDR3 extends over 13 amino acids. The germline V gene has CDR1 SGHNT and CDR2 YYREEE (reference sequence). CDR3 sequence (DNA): TGTGCCACCGAACGGACAGGGGAAGAGACCCAGTACTTC. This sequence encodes CATERTGEETQYF.

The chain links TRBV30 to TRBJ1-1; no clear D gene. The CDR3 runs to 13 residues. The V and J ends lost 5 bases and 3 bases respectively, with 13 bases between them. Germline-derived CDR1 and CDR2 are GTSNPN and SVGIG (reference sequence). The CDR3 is CAWGIPGDTEAFF. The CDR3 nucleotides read TGTGCCTGGGGGATTCCAGGCGACACTGAAGCTTTCTTT. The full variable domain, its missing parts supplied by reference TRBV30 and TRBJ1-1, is SQTIHQWPATLVQPVGSPLSLECTVEGTSNPNLYWYRQAAGRGLQLLFYSVGIGQISSEVPQNLSASRPQDRQFILSSKKLLLSDSGFYLCAWGIPGDTEAFFGQGTRLTVV.

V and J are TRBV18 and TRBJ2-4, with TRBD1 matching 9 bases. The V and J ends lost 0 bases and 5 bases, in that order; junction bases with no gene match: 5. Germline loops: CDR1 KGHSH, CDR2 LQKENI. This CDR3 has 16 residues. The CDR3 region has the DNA TGTGCCAGCTCACCACCGGACAGGGGATTCCAAAACATTCAGTACTTC. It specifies CASSPPDRGFQNIQYF.

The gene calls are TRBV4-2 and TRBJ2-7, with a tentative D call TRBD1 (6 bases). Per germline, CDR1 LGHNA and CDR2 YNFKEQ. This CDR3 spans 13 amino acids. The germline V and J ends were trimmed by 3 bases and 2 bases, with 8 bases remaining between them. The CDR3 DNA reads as TGTGCCAGCAGCCACAGGGGTGCCTACGAGCAGTACTTC. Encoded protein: CASSHRGAYEQYF.

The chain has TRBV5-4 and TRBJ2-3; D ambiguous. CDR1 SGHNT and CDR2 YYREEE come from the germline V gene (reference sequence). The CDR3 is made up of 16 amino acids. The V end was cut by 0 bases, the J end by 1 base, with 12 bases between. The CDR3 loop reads CASSLAVFGGTDTQYF. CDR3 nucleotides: TGTGCCAGCAGCTTGGCCGTCTTCGGTGGCACAGATACGCAGTATTTT.

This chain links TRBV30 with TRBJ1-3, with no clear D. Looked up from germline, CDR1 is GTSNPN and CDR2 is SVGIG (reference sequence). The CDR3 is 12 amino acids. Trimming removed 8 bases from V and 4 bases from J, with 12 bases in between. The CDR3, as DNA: TGTGCCCTTGGGCGGTCAGGAAACACCATATATTTT. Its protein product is CALGRSGNTIYF. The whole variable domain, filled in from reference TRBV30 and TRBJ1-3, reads SQTIHQWPATLVQPVGSPLSLECTVEGTSNPNLYWYRQAAGRGLQLLFYSVGIGQISSEVPQNLSASRPQDRQFILSSKKLLLSDSGFYLCALGRSGNTIYFGEGSWLTVV.

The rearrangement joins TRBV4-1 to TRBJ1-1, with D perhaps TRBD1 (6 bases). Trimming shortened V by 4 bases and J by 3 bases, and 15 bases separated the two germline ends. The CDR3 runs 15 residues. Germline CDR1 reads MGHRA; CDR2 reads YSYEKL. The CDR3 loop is CASSPHRDLYTEAFF. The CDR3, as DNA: TGCGCCAGCAGCCCACACAGGGATTTATACACTGAAGCTTTCTTT.

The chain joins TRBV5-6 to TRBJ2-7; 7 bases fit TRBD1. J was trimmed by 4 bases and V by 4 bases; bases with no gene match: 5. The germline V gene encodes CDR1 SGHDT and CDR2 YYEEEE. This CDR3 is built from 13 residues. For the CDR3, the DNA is TGTGCCAGCAGCCCGGGACAGCCTTACGAGCAGTACTTC. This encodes CASSPGQPYEQYF.

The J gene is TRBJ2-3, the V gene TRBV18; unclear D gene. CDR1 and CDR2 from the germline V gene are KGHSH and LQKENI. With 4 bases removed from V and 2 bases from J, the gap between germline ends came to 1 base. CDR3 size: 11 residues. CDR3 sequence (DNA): TGTGCCAGCTCACACACAGATACGCAGTATTTT. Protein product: CASSHTDTQYF.

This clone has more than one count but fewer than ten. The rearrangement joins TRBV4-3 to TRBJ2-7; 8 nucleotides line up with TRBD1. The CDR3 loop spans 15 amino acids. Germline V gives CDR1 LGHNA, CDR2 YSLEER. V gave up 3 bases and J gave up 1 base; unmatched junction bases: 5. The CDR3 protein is CASSHGTGLSYEQYF. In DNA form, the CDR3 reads TGCGCCAGCAGCCACGGGACAGGCCTATCCTACGAGCAGTACTTC.

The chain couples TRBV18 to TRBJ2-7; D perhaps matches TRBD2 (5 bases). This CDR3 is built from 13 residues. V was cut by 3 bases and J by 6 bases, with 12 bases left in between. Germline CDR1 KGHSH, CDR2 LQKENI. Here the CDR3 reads CASSPPSTTEQYF. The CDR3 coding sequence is TGTGCCAGCTCACCGCCTAGCACAACCGAGCAGTACTTC.

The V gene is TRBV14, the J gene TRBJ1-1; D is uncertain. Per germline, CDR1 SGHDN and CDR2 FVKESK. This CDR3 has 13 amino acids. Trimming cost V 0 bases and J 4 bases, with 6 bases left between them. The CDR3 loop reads CASSQDRRTEAFF. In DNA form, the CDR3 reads TGTGCCAGCAGCCAAGATAGGCGCACTGAAGCTTTCTTT. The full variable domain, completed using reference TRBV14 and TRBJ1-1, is EAGVTQFPSHSVIEKGQTVTLRCDPISGHDNLYWYRRVMGKEIKFLLHFVKESKQDESGMPNNRFLAERTGGTYSTLKVQPAELEDSGVYFCASSQDRRTEAFFGQGTRLTVV.

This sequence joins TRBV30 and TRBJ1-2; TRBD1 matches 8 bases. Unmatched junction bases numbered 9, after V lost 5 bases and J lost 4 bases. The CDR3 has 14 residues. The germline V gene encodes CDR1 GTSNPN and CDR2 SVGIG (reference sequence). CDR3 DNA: TGTGCCTGGGGGGGGACAGGCGAGGGCTATGGCTACACCTTC. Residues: CAWGGTGEGYGYTF. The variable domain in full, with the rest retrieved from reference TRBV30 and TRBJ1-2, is SQTIHQWPATLVQPVGSPLSLECTVEGTSNPNLYWYRQAAGRGLQLLFYSVGIGQISSEVPQNLSASRPQDRQFILSSKKLLLSDSGFYLCAWGGTGEGYGYTFGSGTRLTVV.

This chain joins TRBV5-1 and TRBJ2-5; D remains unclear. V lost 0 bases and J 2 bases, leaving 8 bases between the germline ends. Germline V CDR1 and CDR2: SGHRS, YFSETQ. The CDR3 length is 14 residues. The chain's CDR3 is CASSLVGGQETQYF. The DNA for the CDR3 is TGCGCCAGCAGCTTGGTGGGCGGACAAGAGACCCAGTACTTC.

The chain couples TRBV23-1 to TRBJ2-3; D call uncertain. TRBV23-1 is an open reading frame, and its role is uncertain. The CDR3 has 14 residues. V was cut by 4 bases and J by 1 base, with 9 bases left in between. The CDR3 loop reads CASSRTRGTDTQYF. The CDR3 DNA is TGCGCCAGCAGTCGAACCCGCGGCACAGATACGCAGTATTTT.

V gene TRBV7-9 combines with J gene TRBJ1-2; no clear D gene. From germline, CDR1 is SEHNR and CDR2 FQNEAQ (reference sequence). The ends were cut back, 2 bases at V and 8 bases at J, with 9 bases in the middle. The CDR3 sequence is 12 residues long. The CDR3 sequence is CASSLYGNGYTF. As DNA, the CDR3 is TGTGCCAGCAGCTTATACGGGAACGGCTACACCTTC.

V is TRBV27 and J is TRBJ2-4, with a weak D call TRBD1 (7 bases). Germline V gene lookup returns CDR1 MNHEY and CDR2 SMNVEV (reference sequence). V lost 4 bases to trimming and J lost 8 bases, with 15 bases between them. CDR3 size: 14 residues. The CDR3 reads CASSSPAGGHIQYF. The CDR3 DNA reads TGTGCCAGCAGTTCCCCAGCAGGGGGGCACATTCAGTACTTC.

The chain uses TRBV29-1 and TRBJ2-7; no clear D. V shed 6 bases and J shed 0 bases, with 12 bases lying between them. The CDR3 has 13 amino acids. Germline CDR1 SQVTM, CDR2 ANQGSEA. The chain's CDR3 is CSVPSGVSYEQYF. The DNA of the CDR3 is TGCAGCGTCCCTTCGGGCGTCTCCTACGAGCAGTACTTC.

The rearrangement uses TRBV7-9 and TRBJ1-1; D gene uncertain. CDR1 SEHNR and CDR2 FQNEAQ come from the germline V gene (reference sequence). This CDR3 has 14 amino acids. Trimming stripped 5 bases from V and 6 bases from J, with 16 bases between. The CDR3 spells CASSPYTGGAEAFF. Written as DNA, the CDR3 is TGTGCCAGCAGCCCGTACACCGGTGGAGCTGAAGCTTTCTTT.

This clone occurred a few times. In DNA, the CDR3 is TGTGCCAGCAGCTCTCAGGGAAACATTCAGTACTTC. It translates to CASSSQGNIQYF. The rearrangement uses TRBV11-2 and TRBJ2-4; D may be TRBD1 (5 bases). The V gene lost 4 bases and the J gene lost 6 bases, with 7 bases spanning the gap. The CDR3 consists of 12 residues. The germline V gene has CDR1 SGHAT and CDR2 FQNNGV.

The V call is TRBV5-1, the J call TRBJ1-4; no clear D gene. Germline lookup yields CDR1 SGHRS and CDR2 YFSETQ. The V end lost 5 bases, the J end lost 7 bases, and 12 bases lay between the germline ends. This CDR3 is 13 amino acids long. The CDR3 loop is CASREGPSEKLFF. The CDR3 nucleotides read TGCGCCAGCAGAGAGGGCCCCAGTGAAAAACTGTTTTTT.

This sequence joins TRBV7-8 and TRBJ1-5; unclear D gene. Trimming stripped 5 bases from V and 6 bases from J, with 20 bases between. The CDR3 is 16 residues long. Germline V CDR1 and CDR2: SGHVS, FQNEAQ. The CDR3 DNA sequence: TGTGCCAGCAGCCGAACCCGGGGTAACCTGGGTCAGCCCCAGCATTTT. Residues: CASSRTRGNLGQPQHF.

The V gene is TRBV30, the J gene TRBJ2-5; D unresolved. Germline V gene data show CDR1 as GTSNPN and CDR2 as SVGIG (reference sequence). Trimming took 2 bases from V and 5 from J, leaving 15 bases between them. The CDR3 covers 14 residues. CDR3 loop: CAWSHLSSLETQYF. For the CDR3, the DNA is TGTGCCTGGAGTCACCTAAGCTCTCTGGAGACCCAGTACTTC.

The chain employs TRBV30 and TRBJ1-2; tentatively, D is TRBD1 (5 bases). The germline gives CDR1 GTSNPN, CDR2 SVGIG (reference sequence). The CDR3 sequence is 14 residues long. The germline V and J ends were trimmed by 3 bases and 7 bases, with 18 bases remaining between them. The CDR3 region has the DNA TGTGCCTGGAGACCGGGACCCCTGGGCGCTGGCTACACCTTC. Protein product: CAWRPGPLGAGYTF.

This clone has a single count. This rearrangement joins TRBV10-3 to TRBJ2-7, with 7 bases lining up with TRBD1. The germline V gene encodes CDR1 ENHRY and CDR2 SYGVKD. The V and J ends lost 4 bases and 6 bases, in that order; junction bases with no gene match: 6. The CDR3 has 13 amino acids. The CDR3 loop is CAISGETGAEQYF. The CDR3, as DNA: TGTGCCATCAGTGGGGAAACAGGGGCCGAGCAGTACTTC.

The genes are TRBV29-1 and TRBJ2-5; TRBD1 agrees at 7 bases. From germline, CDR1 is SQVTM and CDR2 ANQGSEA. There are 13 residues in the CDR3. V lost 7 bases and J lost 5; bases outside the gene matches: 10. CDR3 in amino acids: CSAGDSGGETQYF. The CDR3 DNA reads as TGCAGCGCTGGGGACAGTGGGGGTGAGACCCAGTACTTC.

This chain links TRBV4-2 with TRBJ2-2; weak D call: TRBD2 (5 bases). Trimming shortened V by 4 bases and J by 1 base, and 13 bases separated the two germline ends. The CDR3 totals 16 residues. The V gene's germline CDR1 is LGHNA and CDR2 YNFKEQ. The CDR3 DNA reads TGTGCCAGCAGCCCTCGGGCGGGTCGGAACACCGGGGAGCTGTTTTTT. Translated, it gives CASSPRAGRNTGELFF.

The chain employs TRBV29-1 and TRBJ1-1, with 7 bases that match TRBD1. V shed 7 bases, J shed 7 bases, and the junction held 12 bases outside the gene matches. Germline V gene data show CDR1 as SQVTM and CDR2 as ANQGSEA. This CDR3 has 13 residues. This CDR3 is CSGDREVASEAFF. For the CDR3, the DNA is TGCAGCGGAGACAGGGAGGTGGCTAGTGAAGCTTTCTTT.

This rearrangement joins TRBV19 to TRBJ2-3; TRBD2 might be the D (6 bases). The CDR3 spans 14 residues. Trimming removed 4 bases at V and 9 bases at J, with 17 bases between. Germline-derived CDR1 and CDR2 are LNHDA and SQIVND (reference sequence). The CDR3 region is CASSNSGPGVTQYF. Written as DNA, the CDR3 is TGTGCCAGTAGTAATTCCGGTCCGGGGGTGACGCAGTATTTT. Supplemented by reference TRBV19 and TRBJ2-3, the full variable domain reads DGGITQSPKYLFRKEGQNVTLSCEQNLNHDAMYWYRQDPGQGLRLIYYSQIVNDFQKGDIAEGYSVSREKKESFPLTVTSAQKNPTAFYLCASSNSGPGVTQYFGPGTRLTVL.

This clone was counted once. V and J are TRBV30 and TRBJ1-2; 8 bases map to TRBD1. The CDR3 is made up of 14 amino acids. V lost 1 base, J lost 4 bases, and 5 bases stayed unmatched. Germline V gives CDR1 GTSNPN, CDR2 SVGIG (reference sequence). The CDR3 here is CAWSAGGAGYGYTF. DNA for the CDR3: TGTGCCTGGAGTGCAGGGGGCGCTGGCTATGGCTACACCTTC.